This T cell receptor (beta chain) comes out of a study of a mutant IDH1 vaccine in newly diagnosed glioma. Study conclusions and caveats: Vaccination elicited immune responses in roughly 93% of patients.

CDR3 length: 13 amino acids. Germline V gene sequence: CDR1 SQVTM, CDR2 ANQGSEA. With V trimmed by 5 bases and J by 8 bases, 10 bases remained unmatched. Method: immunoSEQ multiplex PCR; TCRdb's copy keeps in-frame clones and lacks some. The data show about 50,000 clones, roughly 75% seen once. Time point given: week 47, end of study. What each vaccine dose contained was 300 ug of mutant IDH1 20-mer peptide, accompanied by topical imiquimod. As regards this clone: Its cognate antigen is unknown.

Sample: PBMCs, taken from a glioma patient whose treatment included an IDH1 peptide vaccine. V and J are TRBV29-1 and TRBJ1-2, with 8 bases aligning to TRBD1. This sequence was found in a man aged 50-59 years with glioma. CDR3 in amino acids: CSVTVGQGSGYTF. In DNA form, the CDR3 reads TGCAGCGTTACCGTAGGACAGGGAAGCGGCTACACCTTC.